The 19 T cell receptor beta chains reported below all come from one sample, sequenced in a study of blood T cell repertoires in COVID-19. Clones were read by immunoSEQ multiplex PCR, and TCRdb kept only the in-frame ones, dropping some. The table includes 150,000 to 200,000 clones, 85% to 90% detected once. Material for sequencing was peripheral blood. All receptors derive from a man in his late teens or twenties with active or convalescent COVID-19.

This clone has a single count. CDR3 coding DNA: TGTGCCAGCTCACCGAACATACTAGCGGGAACCTACGAGCAGTACTTC. Residues: CASSPNILAGTYEQYF. The V and J genes are TRBV18 and TRBJ2-7; 10 bases fit TRBD2. Germline loops: CDR1 KGHSH, CDR2 LQKENI. This CDR3 region has 16 residues. V shed 3 bases and J 2 bases; nucleotides not matched to a gene: 7.

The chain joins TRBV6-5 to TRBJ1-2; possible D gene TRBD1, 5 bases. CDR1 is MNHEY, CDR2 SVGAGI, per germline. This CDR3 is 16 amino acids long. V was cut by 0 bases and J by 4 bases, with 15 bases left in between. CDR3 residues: CASSYSSFRGFYGYTF. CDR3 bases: TGTGCCAGCAGTTACTCGAGCTTTAGGGGCTTCTATGGCTACACCTTC.

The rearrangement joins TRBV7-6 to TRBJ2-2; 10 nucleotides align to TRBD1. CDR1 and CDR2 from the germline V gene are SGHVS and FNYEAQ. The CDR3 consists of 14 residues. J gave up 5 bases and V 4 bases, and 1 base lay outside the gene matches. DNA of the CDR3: TGTGCCAGCAGCTGGACAGGGGGGACCGGGGAGCTGTTTTTT. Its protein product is CASSWTGGTGELFF.

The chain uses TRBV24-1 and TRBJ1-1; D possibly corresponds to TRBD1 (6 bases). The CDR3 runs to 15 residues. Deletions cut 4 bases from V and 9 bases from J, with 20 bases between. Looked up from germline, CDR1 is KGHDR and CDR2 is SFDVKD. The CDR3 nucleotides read TGTGCCACCAGTGAGGGGGCAAAGACAGTCTCCAAAGCTTTCTTT. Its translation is CATSEGAKTVSKAFF.

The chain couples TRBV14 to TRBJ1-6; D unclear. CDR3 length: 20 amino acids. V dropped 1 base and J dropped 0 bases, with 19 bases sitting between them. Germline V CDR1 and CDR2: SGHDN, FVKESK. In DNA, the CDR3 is TGTGCCAGCAGCCAAGGCCTTGTCGCGGCCGCCAGCTCCTATAATTCACCCCTCCACTTT. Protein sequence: CASSQGLVAAASSYNSPLHF.

The CDR3 DNA follows: TGTGCCAGCAGCCAAGATCTGCGAACCAATCTCCACTTT. The encoded protein is CASSQDLRTNLHF. V usage is TRBV3-1 (or the pseudogene TRBV3-2) and J usage is TRBJ1-6, with no clear D. Germline V CDR1 and CDR2: LGHDT, YNNKEL (reference sequence). V lost 0 bases, J lost 16 bases, and 13 bases lay in between. The CDR3 totals 13 residues.

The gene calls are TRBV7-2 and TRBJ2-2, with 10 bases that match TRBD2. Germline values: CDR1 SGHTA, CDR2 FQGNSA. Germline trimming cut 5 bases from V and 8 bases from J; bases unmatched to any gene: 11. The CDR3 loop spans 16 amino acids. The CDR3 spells CASSLGALAGMGELFF. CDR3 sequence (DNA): TGTGCCAGCAGCCTCGGGGCACTAGCGGGAATGGGGGAGCTGTTTTTT.

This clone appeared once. DNA for the CDR3: TGTGCCAGCAGCTCCGGGGTCCACAATGAGCAGTTCTTC. It is translated as CASSSGVHNEQFF. This sequence joins TRBV7-2 and TRBJ2-1, with D tentatively TRBD2 (5 bases). Germline V gene sequence: CDR1 SGHTA, CDR2 FQGNSA. This CDR3 has 13 residues. Trimming cost V 4 bases and J 5 bases, with 9 bases left between them.

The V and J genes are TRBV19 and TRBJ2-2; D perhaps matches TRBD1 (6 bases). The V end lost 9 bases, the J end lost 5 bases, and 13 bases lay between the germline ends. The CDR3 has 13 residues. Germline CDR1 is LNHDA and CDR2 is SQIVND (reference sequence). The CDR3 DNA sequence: TGTGCCAGCCCGAAGGGGACAACCGGGGAGCTGTTTTTT. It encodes CASPKGTTGELFF.

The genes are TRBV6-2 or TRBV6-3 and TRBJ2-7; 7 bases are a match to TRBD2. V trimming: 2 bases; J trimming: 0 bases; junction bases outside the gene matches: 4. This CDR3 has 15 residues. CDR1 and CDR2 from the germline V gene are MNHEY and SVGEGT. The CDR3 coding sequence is TGTGCCAGCAGTTACGGCGGGGGACGCTCCTACGAGCAGTACGTC. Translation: CASSYGGGRSYEQYV.

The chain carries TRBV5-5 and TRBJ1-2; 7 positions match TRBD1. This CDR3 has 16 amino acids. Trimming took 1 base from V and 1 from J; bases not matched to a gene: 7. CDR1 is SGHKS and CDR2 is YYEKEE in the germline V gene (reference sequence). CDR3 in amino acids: CASSLYGTDVNYGYTF. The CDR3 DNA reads TGTGCCAGCAGCTTGTATGGGACAGACGTTAACTATGGCTACACCTTC.

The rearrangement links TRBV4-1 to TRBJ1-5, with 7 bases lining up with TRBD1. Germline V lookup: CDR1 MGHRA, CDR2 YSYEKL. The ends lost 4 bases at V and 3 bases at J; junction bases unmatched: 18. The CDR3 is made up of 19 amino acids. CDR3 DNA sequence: TGCGCCAGCAGCCCTTCCGGTAGCAGGGGGTTCGGAGACAATCAGCCCCAGCATTTT. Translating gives CASSPSGSRGFGDNQPQHF.

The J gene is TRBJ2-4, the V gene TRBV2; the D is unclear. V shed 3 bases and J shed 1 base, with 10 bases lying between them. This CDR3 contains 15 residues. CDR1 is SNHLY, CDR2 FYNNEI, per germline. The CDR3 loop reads CASSDRSAAKNIQYF. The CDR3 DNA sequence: TGTGCCAGCAGTGACAGGTCGGCGGCCAAAAACATTCAGTACTTC.

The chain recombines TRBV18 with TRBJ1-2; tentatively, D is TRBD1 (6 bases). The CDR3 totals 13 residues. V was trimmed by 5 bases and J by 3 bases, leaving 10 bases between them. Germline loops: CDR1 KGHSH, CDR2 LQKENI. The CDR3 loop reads CASSLGQDYGYTF. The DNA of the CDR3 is TGTGCCAGCTCATTGGGACAAGACTATGGCTACACCTTC.

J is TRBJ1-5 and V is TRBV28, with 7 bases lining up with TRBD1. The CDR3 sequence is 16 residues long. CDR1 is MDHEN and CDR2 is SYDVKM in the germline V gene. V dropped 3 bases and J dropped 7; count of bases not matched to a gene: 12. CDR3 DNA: TGTGCCAGCAGTTTCGACCCCGGGACAGTGAAACAGCCCCAGCATTTT. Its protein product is CASSFDPGTVKQPQHF.

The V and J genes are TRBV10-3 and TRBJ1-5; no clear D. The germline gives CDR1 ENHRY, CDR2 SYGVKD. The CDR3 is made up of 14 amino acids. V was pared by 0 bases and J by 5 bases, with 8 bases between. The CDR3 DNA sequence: TGTGCCATCAGTGAGTCGAGAGGTGATCAGCCCCAGCATTTT. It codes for CAISESRGDQPQHF.

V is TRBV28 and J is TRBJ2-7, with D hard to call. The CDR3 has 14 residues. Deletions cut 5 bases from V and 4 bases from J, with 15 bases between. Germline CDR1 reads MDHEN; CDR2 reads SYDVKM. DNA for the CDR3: TGTGCCAGCAGTCCTGCAGTTGCAGTTTACGAGCAGTACGTC. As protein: CASSPAVAVYEQYV.

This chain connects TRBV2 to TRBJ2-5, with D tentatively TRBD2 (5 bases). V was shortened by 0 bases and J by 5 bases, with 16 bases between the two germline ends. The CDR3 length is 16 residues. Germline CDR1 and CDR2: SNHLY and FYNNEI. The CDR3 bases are TGTGCCAGCAGTGAAGCATCGGGATCAAAGATGGAGACCCAGTACTTC. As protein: CASSEASGSKMETQYF.

CDR3 coding DNA: TGTGCCAGCAGCCAAAGGACAGAGATATACGAGCAGTACTTC. It translates to CASSQRTEIYEQYF. This chain uses TRBV3-1 (or the pseudogene TRBV3-2) with TRBJ2-7, with D possibly being TRBD1 (6 bases). This CDR3 has 14 residues. Germline V gene data show CDR1 as LGHDT and CDR2 as YNNKEL (reference sequence). Trimming removed 2 bases from V and 4 bases from J, with 12 bases in between.